The 7 T cell receptor beta chains given below trace back to one sample, sequenced in a study of T cells in Graves' hyperthyroidism and ophthalmopathy. Template material for amplifying TCR beta CDR3 regions consisted of RNA transcripts. First-round RT-PCR with HTBI primers amplified the TCR CDR3 region. From the multiplex PCR reads, TCRdb called clonotypes with MiXCR, one entry per CDR3 protein. The sample holds roughly 500,000 distinct CDR3 sequences; approximately 49% are singletons and the top ten take about 43%. Input material: peripheral blood or thyroid tissue (not recorded which). The receptors were sampled from an adult woman with Graves' disease, either hyperthyroidism or ophthalmopathy (not recorded which).

This clonotype was seen only a few times. V and J are TRBV10-3 and TRBJ2-2; D possibly uses TRBD1 or TRBD2 (5 bases each). Trimming removed 4 bases from V and 0 bases from J, with 9 bases in between. Germline V gene sequence: CDR1 ENHRY, CDR2 SYGVKD. The CDR3 is made up of 15 amino acids. CDR3 DNA: TGTGCCATCAGTGGGGACGGCACGAACACCGGGGAGCTGTTTTTT. Protein sequence: CAISGDGTNTGELFF.

At least ten counts were recorded for this clonotype. The chain employs TRBV2 and TRBJ1-1; TRBD1 might be the D (5 bases). CDR3 size: 15 residues. The V gene lost 2 bases and the J gene lost 0 bases, with 10 bases spanning the gap. Germline V gene lookup returns CDR1 SNHLY and CDR2 FYNNEI. CDR3 protein: CASSERGLLNTEAFF. The CDR3 DNA is TGTGCCAGCAGTGAACGGGGACTTTTGAACACTGAAGCTTTCTTT. Looking up the rest from reference TRBV2 and TRBJ1-1 gives the full variable domain: EPEVTQTPSHQVTQMGQEVILRCVPISNHLYFYWYRQILGQKVEFLVSFYNNEISEKSEIFDDQFSVERPDGSNFTLKIRSTKLEDSAMYFCASSERGLLNTEAFFGQGTRLTVV.

The chain employs TRBV29-1 and TRBJ1-2, with D possibly TRBD1 on 5 matching bases. Trimming stripped 8 bases from V and 4 bases from J, with 17 bases between. Germline lookup yields CDR1 SQVTM and CDR2 ANQGSEA. The CDR3 is 13 residues long. The DNA for the CDR3 is TGCAGCTTGTCGGCTCAGGGAACCTATGGCTACACCTTC. It codes for CSLSAQGTYGYTF.

The chain carries TRBV11-2 and TRBJ2-7; TRBD2 aligns across 7 bases. V dropped 2 bases and J dropped 4; count of bases not matched to a gene: 8. Germline V gives CDR1 SGHAT, CDR2 FQNNGV. The CDR3 contains 15 residues. The CDR3 loop reads CASSLSYTSEYEQYF. In DNA, the CDR3 is TGTGCCAGCAGCTTAAGTTATACTAGCGAATACGAGCAGTACTTC.

This clonotype has at least ten counts. This rearrangement joins TRBV4-1 to TRBJ2-5; D is ambiguous. The CDR3 has 14 amino acids. Trimming cost V 0 bases and J 4 bases, with 9 bases left between them. Germline loops: CDR1 MGHRA, CDR2 YSYEKL. CDR3 sequence: CASSQESGAETQYF. The CDR3 bases are TGCGCCAGCAGCCAAGAGTCGGGCGCAGAGACCCAGTACTTC.

The chain has TRBV20-1 and TRBJ2-7; maybe TRBD1 (6 bases). CDR1 is DFQATT and CDR2 is SNEGSKA in the germline V gene (reference sequence). This CDR3 has 13 residues. Trimming pared 3 bases from V and 3 bases from J, leaving 12 bases between. CDR3 coding DNA: TGCAGTGCTAGCGGGGACATCCTCTACGAGCAGTACTTC. It specifies CSASGDILYEQYF.

V and J are TRBV15 and TRBJ1-2, with 9 nucleotides matching TRBD1. With 2 bases clipped from V and 6 bases from J, the junction kept 13 bases outside the gene matches. Germline CDR1 reads LNHNV; CDR2 reads YYDKDF (reference sequence). The CDR3 covers 17 residues. CDR3 sequence: CATSRTLPGTGFHGYTF. In DNA, the CDR3 is TGTGCCACCAGCAGAACTCTCCCCGGGACAGGGTTTCATGGCTACACCTTC. Combining the CDR3 with reference TRBV15 and TRBJ1-2 gives the whole variable domain DAMVIQNPRYQVTQFGKPVTLSCSQTLNHNVMYWYQQKSSQAPKLLFHYYDKDFNNEADTPDNFQSRRPNTSFCFLDIRSPGLGDTAMYLCATSRTLPGTGFHGYTFGSGTRLTVV.